These T cell receptor beta chains were read from a single sample in a study of shared clonotypes between healthy human individuals. Method: immunoSEQ multiplex PCR; TCRdb's copy keeps in-frame clones and lacks some. The sample holds hundreds of thousands of clones, roughly four fifths seen once. The material sequenced was PBMCs. The origin of the receptors is a woman between 40 and 55 years old in good health. Some clones in this sample may be carry-over from other donors' samples. Each CDR3 is given with its conserved first and last residue. D genes are given only for firm matches. Clone size is given for some rows only: seen once, a few or many times, or a class if the clone is expanded.

V	size	D	J	CDR3	DNA
TRBV5-5	once	.	TRBJ1-2	CASSRLQENGGYTF	TGTGCCAGCAGTAGGCTGCAGGAGAATGGGGGCTACACCTTC
TRBV30	.	.	TRBJ1-4	CAWGVGAGADEKLFF	TGTGCCTGGGGGGTCGGGGCAGGCGCCGATGAAAAACTGTTTTTT
TRBV13	.	.	TRBJ2-1	CASSQRTGYNEQFF	TGTGCCAGCAGCCAGCGGACTGGATACAATGAGCAGTTCTTC
TRBV5-4	.	TRBD2	TRBJ2-7	CASRPRLAGEKEQYF	TGTGCCAGCAGACCAAGACTAGCGGGAGAGAAAGAGCAGTACTTC
TRBV4-1	.	.	TRBJ2-1	CASSPTRGPLEGNEQFF	TGCGCCAGCAGTCCTACACGAGGTCCCTTGGAAGGGAATGAGCAGTTCTTC
TRBV7-2	.	.	TRBJ2-7	CASSLDRSDEQYF	TGTGCCAGCAGCTTAGACCGGTCGGACGAGCAGTACTTC
TRBV7-8	.	.	TRBJ1-2	CASSLGPGQNYGYTF	TGTGCCAGCAGCTTAGGGCCGGGGCAGAACTATGGCTACACCTTC
TRBV27	.	.	TRBJ2-5	CASRPVGDQETQYF	TGTGCCAGCAGACCCGTAGGGGACCAAGAGACCCAGTACTTC
TRBV5-6	.	.	TRBJ2-1	CASSLDASYNEQFF	TGTGCCAGCAGCTTGGATGCCTCCTACAATGAGCAGTTCTTC
TRBV7-9	.	.	TRBJ2-3	CASSLGVDTQYF	TGTGCCAGCAGCTTAGGGGTAGATACGCAGTATTTT
TRBV7-2	.	TRBD1	TRBJ1-5	CASSLGQGDQPQHF	TGTGCCAGCAGCCTCGGACAGGGCGATCAGCCCCAGCATTTT
TRBV14	many	.	TRBJ2-1	CASTLGTPFSYNEQFF	TGTGCCAGCACCCTAGGTACACCATTCTCCTACAATGAGCAGTTCTTC
TRBV19	.	TRBD1	TRBJ1-2	CASSMGLTGNGYTF	TGTGCCAGTAGTATGGGTCTGACAGGGAATGGCTACACCTTC
TRBV7-8	.	.	TRBJ2-5	CASSLTRETQYF	TGTGCCAGCAGCTTAACACGGGAGACCCAGTACTTC
TRBV27	once	.	TRBJ2-3	CASSQGLSTDTQYF	TGTGCCAGCAGCCAAGGGTTATCCACAGATACGCAGTATTTT
TRBV6-1	.	.	TRBJ1-1	CASIVEVNTEAFF	TGTGCCAGCATCGTCGAGGTGAACACTGAAGCTTTCTTT
TRBV25-1	.	TRBD1	TRBJ1-2	CASSETVQGAGGYTF	TGTGCCAGCAGTGAAACAGTCCAGGGGGCAGGTGGCTACACCTTC
TRBV5-4	.	.	TRBJ1-1	CARPSHVDTEAFF	TGTGCCAGACCTTCACATGTGGACACTGAAGCTTTCTTT
TRBV5-8	once	.	TRBJ2-7	CASSLGVGILGEQYF	TGTGCCAGCAGCTTGGGTGTAGGGATCTTAGGCGAGCAGTACTTC
TRBV7-2	.	.	TRBJ1-2	CASSLGLYGYTF	TGTGCCAGCAGCTTAGGTCTTTATGGCTACACCTTC
TRBV11-2	.	.	TRBJ2-1	CASSRLVGVANEQFF	TGTGCCAGCAGTCGGCTAGTGGGCGTGGCCAATGAGCAGTTCTTC
TRBV19	.	.	TRBJ1-5	CASSWGTDDLPQHF	TGTGCCAGTAGTTGGGGGACGGACGATCTTCCCCAGCATTTT
TRBV7-9	few	.	TRBJ1-5	CASSLDQGGNQPQHF	TGTGCCAGCAGCTTAGATCAGGGCGGCAATCAGCCCCAGCATTTT
TRBV5-4	.	TRBD2	TRBJ2-3	CASSLLVGGDTQYF	TGTGCCAGCAGTTTACTGGTCGGGGGGGATACGCAGTATTTT
TRBV10-3	.	.	TRBJ1-5	CAISELRSGNQPQHF	TGTGCCATCAGTGAACTCAGGTCGGGCAATCAGCCCCAGCATTTT
TRBV9	.	TRBD2	TRBJ2-7	CASSVVSGSSRVNLSSYEQYF	TGTGCCAGCAGCGTAGTCAGCGGGAGTAGCCGGGTTAACCTAAGCTCCTACGAGCAGTACTTC
TRBV6-1	.	TRBD1	TRBJ1-1	CASRHRGDGAFF	TGTGCCAGCAGACACAGGGGGGATGGGGCTTTCTTT
TRBV5-5	.	TRBD1	TRBJ1-4	CASNTEQGATNEKLFF	TGTGCCAGCAATACGGAACAGGGGGCGACTAATGAAAAACTGTTTTTT
TRBV5-1	.	TRBD1	TRBJ1-1	CASSFSGTGVGSQAFF	TGCGCCAGCAGCTTTTCCGGGACAGGGGTGGGGTCTCAGGCTTTCTTT
TRBV27	.	.	TRBJ2-6	CASRRAGTYSGANVLTF	TGTGCCAGTCGGAGAGCAGGCACTTACTCTGGGGCCAACGTCCTGACTTTC
TRBV5-1	.	TRBD1	TRBJ1-4	CASSWTGGEKLFF	TGCGCCAGCAGCTGGACAGGTGGTGAAAAACTGTTTTTT
TRBV12-5	.	.	TRBJ2-1	CASGLSRNNEQFF	TGTGCTAGTGGTTTGTCCCGGAACAATGAGCAGTTCTTC
TRBV19	.	TRBD2	TRBJ2-1	CASKSSGRSGNEQFF	TGTGCCAGTAAGAGTAGCGGGAGATCGGGCAATGAGCAGTTCTTC
TRBV7-3	.	TRBD2	TRBJ2-1	CASSLSGLAVNNEQFF	TGTGCCAGCAGCTTAAGCGGGCTAGCGGTAAACAATGAGCAGTTCTTC
TRBV6-6	.	.	TRBJ1-1	CASGQPNTEAFF	TGTGCCAGCGGACAACCGAACACTGAAGCTTTCTTT
TRBV11-2	.	TRBD2	TRBJ2-1	CASSLDSGLAVSYNEQFF	TGTGCCAGCAGCTTAGATTCCGGACTAGCAGTTTCCTACAATGAGCAGTTCTTC
TRBV7-9	.	TRBD1	TRBJ1-5	CASSRTGYGQPQHF	TGTGCCAGCAGCCGGACAGGTTACGGTCAGCCCCAGCATTTT
TRBV13	.	.	TRBJ2-7	CASSPLGAVLYQQYF	TGTGCCAGCAGCCCCCTGGGCGCGGTCCTTTACCAGCAGTACTTC
TRBV29-1	.	.	TRBJ2-1	CSGKTRVYNEQFF	TGCAGCGGTAAGACGCGGGTCTACAATGAGCAGTTCTTC
TRBV30	.	.	TRBJ2-6	CAWTTGRSGANVLTF	TGTGCCTGGACCACGGGAAGATCTGGGGCCAACGTCCTGACTTTC
TRBV4-3	once	.	TRBJ1-4	CASSQERRGGGEKLFF	TGCGCCAGCAGCCAAGAAAGGCGGGGGGGAGGAGAAAAACTGTTTTTT
TRBV18	.	.	TRBJ1-3	CASSPQTEPAAAGNTIYF	TGTGCCAGCTCACCCCAAACTGAACCGGCGGCTGCTGGAAACACCATATATTTT
TRBV2	.	.	TRBJ2-7	CASSEVAGVNEQYF	TGTGCCAGCAGTGAAGTGGCAGGGGTGAACGAGCAGTACTTC
TRBV7-8	.	.	TRBJ2-3	CASSPRQGLNQYF	TGTGCCAGCAGCCCCAGGCAAGGACTAAATCAGTATTTT
TRBV28	many	.	TRBJ2-3	CASSLSFGSPTDTQYF	TGTGCCAGCAGTTTGAGTTTTGGGTCTCCCACAGATACGCAGTATTTT
TRBV9	.	.	TRBJ2-7	CASSVGVSYEQYF	TGTGCCAGCAGCGTAGGTGTCTCCTACGAGCAGTACTTC
TRBV5-1	.	TRBD2	TRBJ2-1	CASSPGTSGSDEQFF	TGCGCCAGCAGCCCCGGGACTAGCGGGAGTGATGAGCAGTTCTTC
TRBV5-1	.	TRBD2	TRBJ2-3	CASSLQPPGLASTDTQYF	TGCGCCAGCAGCTTGCAACCGCCGGGACTAGCGAGCACAGATACGCAGTATTTT
TRBV14	once	.	TRBJ2-3	CASSQDKAGRDTQYF	TGTGCCAGCAGCCAAGATAAAGCTGGGAGAGATACGCAGTATTTT
TRBV6-5	.	TRBD2	TRBJ2-5	CASSYRDSGETQYF	TGTGCCAGCAGTTACCGCGATAGCGGGGAGACCCAGTACTTC
TRBV5-1	few	.	TRBJ2-5	CASSLGQQETQYF	TGCGCCAGCAGCTTGGGACAGCAAGAGACCCAGTACTTC
TRBV27	.	.	TRBJ1-5	CASSLTQGINQPQHF	TGTGCCAGCAGTTTGACCCAGGGGATCAATCAGCCCCAGCATTTT
TRBV9	.	TRBD2	TRBJ2-1	CASSLGLAANEQFF	TGTGCCAGCAGCCTTGGACTAGCGGCTAATGAGCAGTTCTTC
TRBV7-2	few	TRBD2	TRBJ2-5	CASSPGTTNQETQYF	TGTGCCAGCAGCCCCGGGACTACCAACCAAGAGACCCAGTACTTC
TRBV5-5	.	TRBD1	TRBJ1-4	CASSPGTGEKLFF	TGTGCCAGCAGCCCCGGGACAGGGGAAAAACTGTTTTTT